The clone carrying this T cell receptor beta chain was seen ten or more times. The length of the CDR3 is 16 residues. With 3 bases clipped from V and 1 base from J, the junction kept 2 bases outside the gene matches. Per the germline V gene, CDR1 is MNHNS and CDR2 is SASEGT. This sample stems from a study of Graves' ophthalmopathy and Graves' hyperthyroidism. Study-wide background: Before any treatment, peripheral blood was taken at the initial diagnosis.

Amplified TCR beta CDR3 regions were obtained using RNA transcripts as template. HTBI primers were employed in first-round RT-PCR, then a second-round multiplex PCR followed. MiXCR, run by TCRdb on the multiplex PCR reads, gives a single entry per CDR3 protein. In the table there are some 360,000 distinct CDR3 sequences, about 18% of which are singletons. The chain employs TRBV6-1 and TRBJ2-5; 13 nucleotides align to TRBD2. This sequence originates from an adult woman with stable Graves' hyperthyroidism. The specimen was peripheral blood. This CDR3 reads CASSEGLAGFQETQYF. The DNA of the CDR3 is TGTGCCAGCAGTGAGGGACTAGCGGGATTCCAAGAGACCCAGTACTTC.